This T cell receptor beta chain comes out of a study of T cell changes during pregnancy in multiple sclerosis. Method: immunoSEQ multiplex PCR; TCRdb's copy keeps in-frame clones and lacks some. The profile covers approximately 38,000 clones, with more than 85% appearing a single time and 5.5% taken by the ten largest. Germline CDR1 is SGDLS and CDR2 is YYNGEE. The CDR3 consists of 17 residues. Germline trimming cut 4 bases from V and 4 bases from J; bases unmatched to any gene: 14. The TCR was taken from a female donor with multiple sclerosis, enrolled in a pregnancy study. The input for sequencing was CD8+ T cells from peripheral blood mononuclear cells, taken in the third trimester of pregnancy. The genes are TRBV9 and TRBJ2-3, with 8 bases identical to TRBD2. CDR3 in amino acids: CASSPRDIAGYADTQYF. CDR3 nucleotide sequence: TGTGCCAGCAGCCCCCGCGATATAGCGGGATATGCAGATACGCAGTATTTT.